This T cell receptor (beta chain) was identified during a study of CD8 T cells in Susac syndrome. Study context: Clinical remission applied to roughly 8 sequenced Susac syndrome patients, and six had active disease.

CDR1 and CDR2 from the germline V gene are SGDLS and YYNGEE. CDR3 length: 14 amino acids. Losses at the gene ends were 1 base for V and 5 bases for J; bases not matched to a gene: 5. Negative isolation was used for CD8+ and CD4+ T cells and FACS enrichment for TEMRA cells. With random hexamers, about 0.5 to 1 ug RNA was reverse transcribed. TCRdb itself ran the immunoSEQ multiplex PCR reads through MiXCR, one entry per CDR3 protein. The repertoire consists of under 300,000 distinct CDR3 sequences, with almost 97% occurring once and the leading ten covering approximately 0.094%. Notes on this clonotype: Its antigen remains unknown.

Study outcomes and limitations: Clonal expansion did not appear in Susac syndrome CD4+ T cell repertoires.

Sequencing was carried out using CD4+ T cells from PBMCs. The clonotype originates from a human donor with Susac syndrome. The chain is built from TRBV9 and TRBJ2-7; 8 positions agree with TRBD2. CDR3 region: CASSVRSGSHEQYF. CDR3 DNA: TGTGCCAGCAGCGTAAGGAGCGGGAGCCACGAGCAGTACTTC.